These T cell receptor beta chains were read from a single sample in a study of blood T cell repertoires in COVID-19. Libraries were prepared by immunoSEQ multiplex PCR; TCRdb keeps only in-frame clonotypes and omits some of them. This repertoire shows 61,000 or so clones, 88% found once; its top ten account for over 20%. The sample taken for sequencing was peripheral blood. The receptors shown here come from a woman in her forties or fifties with active or convalescent COVID-19. CDR3s include the opening cysteine and the closing phenylalanine or tryptophan. A D gene is named only where the DNA matches it firmly. Not every row has a clone size; where given, it reads once, few, many or a size class.

j_gene: TRBJ2-7
v_gene: TRBV29-1
abundance: NA
d_gene: TRBD2
CDR3aa: CSARGRRAGAPGEQYF
CDR3nt: TGCAGCGCCCGCGGTCGTCGAGCGGGGGCACCGGGAGAGCAGTACTTC

j_gene: TRBJ2-1
v_gene: TRBV10-3
abundance: NA
d_gene: TRBD1
CDR3aa: CAISFHDRGVHNEQFF
CDR3nt: TGTGCCATCAGTTTCCACGACAGGGGGGTTCACAATGAGCAGTTCTTC

j_gene: TRBJ2-7
v_gene: TRBV7-8
abundance: few
d_gene: TRBD1
CDR3aa: CASSQDRGHGTTYEQYF
CDR3nt: TGTGCCAGCAGCCAAGACAGGGGACACGGCACAACCTACGAGCAGTACTTC

j_gene: TRBJ2-2
v_gene: TRBV9
abundance: NA
d_gene: TRBD2
CDR3aa: CASSVPSGGAPASENTGELFF
CDR3nt: TGTGCCAGCAGCGTACCTAGCGGGGGGGCCCCGGCCTCCGAGAACACCGGGGAGCTGTTTTTT

j_gene: TRBJ1-1
v_gene: TRBV28
abundance: NA
d_gene: NA
CDR3aa: CAGTESSDGAEAFF
CDR3nt: TGTGCCGGAACGGAATCTTCGGACGGGGCTGAAGCTTTCTTT

j_gene: TRBJ1-1
v_gene: TRBV20-1
abundance: few
d_gene: TRBD1
CDR3aa: CSASEGANTEAFF
CDR3nt: TGCAGTGCTAGTGAGGGGGCGAACACTGAAGCTTTCTTT

j_gene: TRBJ1-5
v_gene: TRBV9
abundance: NA
d_gene: TRBD1
CDR3aa: CASSAGTDSNQPQHF
CDR3nt: TGTGCCAGCAGCGCCGGGACAGATAGCAATCAGCCCCAGCATTTT

j_gene: TRBJ1-1
v_gene: TRBV3-1/TRBV3-2
abundance: NA
d_gene: NA
CDR3aa: CASSHPTPGAEAFF
CDR3nt: TGTGCCAGCAGCCATCCGACCCCGGGGGCTGAAGCTTTCTTT

j_gene: TRBJ1-2
v_gene: TRBV2
abundance: NA
d_gene: NA
CDR3aa: CASKTTANYGYTF
CDR3nt: TGTGCCAGCAAAACAACAGCAAACTATGGCTACACCTTC

j_gene: TRBJ1-1
v_gene: TRBV27
abundance: NA
d_gene: NA
CDR3aa: CASSLLSGATEAFF
CDR3nt: TGTGCCAGCAGCTTACTATCTGGTGCCACTGAAGCTTTCTTT